This TCR beta chain was observed in a study of shared clonotypes between healthy human individuals. The method was immunoSEQ multiplex PCR; TCRdb's version includes in-frame clones alone and lacks a portion of them. Among 2 million to 2.5 million clones listed, approximately 96% were seen once. Remarks on this clone: The sample contains more than one DNA sequence encoding this CDR3.

The receptor was isolated from a man aged 18 to 30 in good health. Sequences were obtained from naive CD4+ T cells sorted from blood. As to subset: CD45RA+ positively selected.

CDR3 sequence: CASSLRRPQETQYF. DNA of the CDR3: TGTGCCAGCAGCCTCCGACGGCCTCAAGAGACCCAGTACTTC. The rearrangement uses TRBV11-2 and TRBJ2-5, with D uncertain. Germline loops: CDR1 SGHAT, CDR2 FQNNGV. Trimming removed 5 bases at V and 2 bases at J, with 12 bases between. This CDR3 spans 14 amino acids. The whole variable domain, filled in from reference TRBV11-2 and TRBJ2-5, reads EAGVAQSPRYKIIEKRQSVAFWCNPISGHATLYWYQQILGQGPKLLIQFQNNGVVDDSQLPKDRFSAERLKGVDSTLKIQPAKLEDSAVYLCASSLRRPQETQYFGPGTRLLVL.